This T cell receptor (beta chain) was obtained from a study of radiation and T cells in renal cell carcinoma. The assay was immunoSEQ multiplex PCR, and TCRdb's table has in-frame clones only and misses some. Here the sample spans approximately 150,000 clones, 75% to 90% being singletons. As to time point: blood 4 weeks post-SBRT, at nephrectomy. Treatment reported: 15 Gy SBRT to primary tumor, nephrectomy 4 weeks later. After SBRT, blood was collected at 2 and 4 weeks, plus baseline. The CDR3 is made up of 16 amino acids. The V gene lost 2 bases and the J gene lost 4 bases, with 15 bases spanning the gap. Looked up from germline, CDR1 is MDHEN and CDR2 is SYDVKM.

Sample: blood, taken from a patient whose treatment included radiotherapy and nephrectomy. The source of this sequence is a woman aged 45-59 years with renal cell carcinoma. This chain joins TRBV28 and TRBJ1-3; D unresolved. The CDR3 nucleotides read TGTGCCAGCAGTTTACTCAGGACCGGAGGGGGAAACACCATATATTTT. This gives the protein CASSLLRTGGGNTIYF.